Presented here are 14 T cell receptor beta chains from one specimen sequenced in a study of a mutant IDH1 vaccine in newly diagnosed glioma. As for time point: week 47, end of study. It was 300 ug of mutant IDH1 20-mer peptide that made up each vaccine dose, given with topical imiquimod. These receptors are not linked to any known antigen. The repertoire was sequenced with immunoSEQ multiplex PCR; TCRdb's copy has only in-frame clones and lacks some. The sample includes 20,000 to 30,000 clones, 82% of them seen just once. Sample: PBMCs, taken from a glioma patient whose treatment included an IDH1 peptide vaccine. These receptors all come from a man aged 40-55 years with glioma. Some clones in this sample may be carry-over from other donors' samples.

The chain combines TRBV27 with TRBJ2-1, with 7 bases lining up with TRBD1. The CDR3 is 14 amino acids. Per the germline V gene, CDR1 is MNHEY and CDR2 is SMNVEV (reference sequence). The junction had 8 bases not matched to a gene; V was cut back by 7 bases and J by 5 bases. This CDR3 is CASNADRIHNEQFF. The CDR3 nucleotides read TGTGCCAGCAATGCGGACAGGATCCACAATGAGCAGTTCTTC.

The chain links TRBV23-1 to TRBJ1-5; D may be TRBD1 (5 bases). TRBV23-1 has ORF status, its function being uncertain. This CDR3 contains 14 residues. Trimming removed 4 bases at V and 5 bases at J, with 12 bases between. CDR3 sequence (DNA): TGCGCCAGCAGTCGCCCAGAGACAGATCAGCCCCAGCATTTT. This codes for CASSRPETDQPQHF.

This clone was seen once. The chain employs TRBV7-2 and TRBJ2-1; TRBD1 agrees at 8 bases. V dropped 1 base and J dropped 8; count of bases not matched to a gene: 10. The CDR3 extends over 16 amino acids. Germline V gives CDR1 SGHTA, CDR2 FQGNSA. The CDR3 loop reads CASSLDLDRAVDEQFF. CDR3 sequence (DNA): TGTGCCAGCAGCTTAGATCTGGACAGGGCCGTCGATGAGCAGTTCTTC.

This rearrangement joins TRBV27 to TRBJ2-1; D not certain. The CDR3 runs 16 residues. V dropped 7 bases and J dropped 0 bases, with 16 bases sitting between them. Germline values: CDR1 MNHEY, CDR2 SMNVEV (reference sequence). CDR3 nucleotide sequence: TGTGCCAGCACTCCGGTAGGTTTACTCTCCTACAATGAGCAGTTCTTC. This codes for CASTPVGLLSYNEQFF.

The chain uses TRBV10-1 and TRBJ2-5, with D tentatively TRBD2 (5 bases). Trimming removed 3 bases from V and 1 base from J, with 12 bases in between. Germline V gene data show CDR1 as WNHNN and CDR2 as SYGVQD (reference sequence). This CDR3 comprises 15 residues. Written as DNA, the CDR3 is TGCGCCAGCAGTGATAACGGGGTCTCCCAAGAGACCCAGTACTTC. Its translation is CASSDNGVSQETQYF.

V is TRBV7-2 and J is TRBJ1-5, with 7 bases identical to TRBD1. This CDR3 is built from 16 residues. The germline V gene has CDR1 SGHTA and CDR2 FQGNSA. The ends lost 6 bases at V and 3 bases at J; junction bases unmatched: 11. This CDR3 is CASSQIGGTVNQPQHF. The CDR3 DNA sequence: TGTGCCAGCAGTCAAATTGGGGGGACAGTCAATCAGCCCCAGCATTTT.

The chain couples TRBV7-2 to TRBJ2-7; TRBD1 matches at 11 bases. This CDR3 contains 15 residues. Germline values: CDR1 SGHTA, CDR2 FQGNSA. V shed 1 base and J 4 bases; nucleotides not matched to a gene: 3. This chain's CDR3 is CASSLVGQGAYEQYF. CDR3 coding DNA: TGTGCCAGCAGCTTAGTTGGACAGGGGGCGTACGAGCAGTACTTC.

This clone showed up just once. The chain couples TRBV19 to TRBJ1-5; 10 positions match TRBD1. Losses at the gene ends were 7 bases for V and 2 bases for J; bases not matched to a gene: 14. CDR1 LNHDA and CDR2 SQIVND come from the germline V gene (reference sequence). The CDR3 is 18 amino acids. Here the CDR3 DNA reads TGTGCCAGTACCCGTGGGACAGGGGAGCGGGGTCGCAATCAGCCCCAGCATTTT. It specifies CASTRGTGERGRNQPQHF.

The V gene is TRBV9, the J gene TRBJ2-5; D possibly uses TRBD1 or TRBD2 (5 bases each). The germline CDR1 and CDR2 sequences are SGDLS and YYNGEE. The CDR3 extends over 15 amino acids. With 4 bases removed from V and 5 bases from J, the gap between germline ends came to 18 bases. CDR3 amino acids: CASSTNRVEGETQYF. CDR3 bases: TGTGCCAGCAGCACCAACAGAGTCGAGGGGGAGACCCAGTACTTC.

The V call is TRBV9, the J call TRBJ2-7, with 15 bases lining up with TRBD2. Trimming at V came to 2 bases and at J to 5 bases, leaving 5 bases not matched to a gene. In germline, CDR1 is SGDLS, CDR2 YYNGEE. The CDR3 loop spans 16 amino acids. The CDR3, as DNA: TGTGCCAGCAGCGTCGGACTAGCGGGGGGGCAGAACGAGCAGTACTTC. Translating gives CASSVGLAGGQNEQYF.

The chain combines TRBV19 with TRBJ2-5; TRBD1 aligns across 8 bases. Germline CDR1 is LNHDA and CDR2 is SQIVND (reference sequence). The trim removed 8 bases at V and 5 bases at J, leaving 13 bases unmatched. The CDR3 has 15 residues. CDR3 in DNA: TGTGCCAGTGGCGGACAGGGTAAAGGGGGGGAGACCCAGTACTTC. Protein: CASGGQGKGGETQYF.

The chain joins TRBV7-2 to TRBJ1-3, with TRBD1 as a possible D gene (5 bases). CDR3 length equals 15 residues. Germline CDR1 is SGHTA and CDR2 is FQGNSA. V was clipped by 4 bases and J by 0 bases, with 10 bases between them. In DNA, the CDR3 is TGTGCCAGCAGCTGGGGCCCCTACTCTGGAAACACCATATATTTT. Translated: CASSWGPYSGNTIYF. Drawing the rest from reference TRBV7-2 and TRBJ1-3, the complete variable domain is GAGVSQSPSNKVTEKGKDVELRCDPISGHTALYWYRQSLGQGLEFLIYFQGNSAPDKSGLPSDRFSAERTGGSVSTLTIQRTQQEDSAVYLCASSWGPYSGNTIYFGEGSWLTVV.

The chain has TRBV9 and TRBJ1-4, with D unresolved. The CDR3 is made up of 15 amino acids. With 4 bases removed from V and 3 bases from J, the gap between germline ends came to 13 bases. The germline gives CDR1 SGDLS, CDR2 YYNGEE. The CDR3 is CASSPSWVANEKLFF. The CDR3, as DNA: TGTGCCAGCAGCCCCAGTTGGGTAGCTAATGAAAAACTGTTTTTT. The complete variable domain, with remaining parts taken from reference TRBV9 and TRBJ1-4, reads DSGVTQTPKHLITATGQRVTLRCSPRSGDLSVYWYQQSLDQGLQFLIQYYNGEERAKGNILERFSAQQFPDLHSELNLSSLELGDSALYFCASSPSWVANEKLFFGSGTQLSVL.

The rearrangement uses TRBV19 and TRBJ1-2, with 8 bases aligning to TRBD1. J gave up 6 bases and V 3 bases, and 12 bases lay outside the gene matches. Germline lookup yields CDR1 LNHDA and CDR2 SQIVND (reference sequence). The CDR3 sequence is 16 residues long. CDR3 sequence: CASSISPDRGGDGYTF. CDR3 DNA sequence: TGTGCCAGTAGTATTTCCCCCGACAGGGGTGGTGATGGCTACACCTTC. The full variable domain, with the rest looked up from reference TRBV19 and TRBJ1-2, is DGGITQSPKYLFRKEGQNVTLSCEQNLNHDAMYWYRQDPGQGLRLIYYSQIVNDFQKGDIAEGYSVSREKKESFPLTVTSAQKNPTAFYLCASSISPDRGGDGYTFGSGTRLTVV.